The sequence of this T cell receptor (beta chain) was determined in a study of follicular helper T cells after annual influenza vaccination. The study's findings and limits: For non-cTfh compartments, undersampling could not be ruled out.

The time point here: 2015-2016 season, pre-vaccination. The CDR3 runs to 19 residues. Of note for this clone: Its antigen remains unidentified.

TCRB sequencing was done at Survey resolution level. Profiling relied on immunoSEQ multiplex PCR, and the TCRdb table lists in-frame clones only, not all of them. This sample yields approximately 2,100 clones, of which around 87% are seen a single time; approximately 3% belongs to the top ten. Sequences were derived from CXCR5- memory CD4+ T cells sorted from blood, sampled on the day of influenza vaccination. V is TRBV21-1 and J is TRBJ2-7. TRBV21-1 is classified as a pseudogene. The sequence was obtained from an adult who received the influenza vaccine. CDR3 nucleotide sequence: TGTGCCAGCAGCAAAAAGTCGGGACCGACTACTCCCTCATCCTACGAGCAGTACTTC. As protein: CASSKKSGPTTPSSYEQYF.